This TCR beta chain is from a study of cytomegalovirus exposure and HLA in healthy donors. In the study overall: Of the donors genotyped, about 390 in all, 80% to 85% fell in the Caucasian-associated ancestry cluster.

The PCR used 60 Vbeta and 13 Jbeta primers. The table came from immunoSEQ multiplex PCR; TCRdb's copy has only in-frame clones and leaves some out. This table has 190,000 or so clones, around 83% appearing once. This receptor was obtained from a man in his fifties or sixties in good health and CMV-seronegative. The sequencing input was PBMCs.

The CDR3 loop is CASSVGEWAGELFF. CDR3 coding DNA: TGTGCCAGCAGCGTAGGGGAGTGGGCCGGGGAGCTGTTTTTT. The rearrangement uses TRBV9 and TRBJ2-2, with D maybe TRBD2 (5 bases). The CDR3 loop spans 14 amino acids. With 0 bases removed from V and 6 bases from J, the gap between germline ends came to 9 bases. Germline V gene sequence: CDR1 SGDLS, CDR2 YYNGEE.